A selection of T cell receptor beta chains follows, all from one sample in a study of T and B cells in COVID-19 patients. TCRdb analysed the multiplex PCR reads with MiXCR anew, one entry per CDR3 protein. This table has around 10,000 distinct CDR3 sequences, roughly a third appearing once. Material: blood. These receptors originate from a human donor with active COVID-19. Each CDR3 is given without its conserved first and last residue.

ASSLVTANTEAF	TRBJ1-1	TRBV5-4
SVSQGRADTQY	TRBJ2-3	TRBV29-1
ASGLGTVQETQY	TRBJ2-5	TRBV5-1
ASSSPGSGELF	TRBJ2-2	TRBV5-1
AIARTSNSYEQY	TRBJ2-7	TRBV10-3
ASSSLLQLAGGQDTQY	TRBJ2-3	TRBV27
ASTRQARGAYNSPLH	TRBJ1-6	TRBV27
ATSRDTSGGKTQY	TRBJ2-5	TRBV15
ASSDRPGQGSYEQY	TRBJ2-7	TRBV6-5
ASSLGQGTGETQY	TRBJ2-5	TRBV7-2
ATSRARGAGTDTQY	TRBJ2-3	TRBV15
ASSDRSGTGELF	TRBJ2-2	TRBV6-1
ASTSVGFSRPEPNYGYT	TRBJ1-2	TRBV12-3/TRBV12-4
ASRGTSGGASSYNEQF	TRBJ2-1	TRBV6-1
ASSLAGESYEQY	TRBJ2-7	TRBV11-1
ASSDRGPTSYEQY	TRBJ2-7	TRBV13
ASSLSEGYEQY	TRBJ2-7	TRBV12-3/TRBV12-4
AWSAVGQGGSPLH	TRBJ1-6	TRBV30
ASTLSGTETYEQY	TRBJ2-7	TRBV12-3/TRBV12-4
ASSLLLAGGPNEQF	TRBJ2-1	TRBV27
ASSPTADSNQPQH	TRBJ1-5	TRBV18
ASSETGAGRGNTDTQY	TRBJ2-3	TRBV6-1
ASSLLGRGRGGYT	TRBJ1-2	TRBV27
ASSMTGKDEKLF	TRBJ1-4	TRBV6-1
ASSDSYNSPLH	TRBJ1-6	TRBV19
ASPELESPGEAF	TRBJ1-1	TRBV5-6
ARSFRDRAVGELF	TRBJ2-2	TRBV7-9
ASSLNQSPLH	TRBJ1-6	TRBV7-9
ASSRLAGTGPREQY	TRBJ2-7	TRBV27
ASSARVGKGTEAF	TRBJ1-1	TRBV6-1
ATSRALAGKTYEQY	TRBJ2-7	TRBV6-1
ASSVELGDQPQH	TRBJ1-5	TRBV6-4
AISGRQDTDTQY	TRBJ2-3	TRBV10-3
ASTLSGGGRGTDTQY	TRBJ2-3	TRBV6-1
ASRSQRSRGTDTQY	TRBJ2-3	TRBV5-4
ASSLGTEYSTDTQY	TRBJ2-3	TRBV4-2
ASSFSLDRGGGYT	TRBJ1-2	TRBV5-6
ASSFRVGGEKLF	TRBJ1-4	TRBV7-9
ASSTRDGVNTEAF	TRBJ1-1	TRBV19
ATSRLDGEKLF	TRBJ1-4	TRBV5-5
ASSEGRIYGYT	TRBJ1-2	TRBV11-1
ATLAGGRTGELF	TRBJ2-2	TRBV15
ASGPLSSRELF	TRBJ2-2	TRBV18
ASALTVFYEQY	TRBJ2-7	TRBV19
ASSIQGRPLYGYT	TRBJ1-2	TRBV19
ASTNVKGRVIARELF	TRBJ2-2	TRBV28
ASSTAWQETQY	TRBJ2-5	TRBV7-9
ATSSDSGTAQETQY	TRBJ2-5	TRBV15
ARRAGNNGYT	TRBJ1-2	TRBV6-5
ASSPTGWGKEQF	TRBJ2-1	TRBV5-6
ASSEAAGSSGNTIY	TRBJ1-3	TRBV6-1
ASRPTGAVNYGYT	TRBJ1-2	TRBV2